This is a list of T cell receptor beta chains from one sample in a study of T cell repertoires in aging, cancer and after chemotherapy. One entry per CDR3 protein results from TCRdb running MiXCR on the multiplex PCR reads. The sample includes roughly 3,000 distinct CDR3 sequences, around 53% of them seen just once. The sample taken for sequencing was blood. Receptors originate from a human donor with a blood cancer. Each CDR3 is given with its conserved first and last residue. The order of the fields is V gene, CDR3 protein.

>TRBV12-3/TRBV12-4
CASRPGWNQPQHF
>TRBV19
CASSITGGFYGYTF
>TRBV7-2
CASSHSWGRAGEQYF
>TRBV20-1
CSARHEGTGIPYEQYF
>TRBV7-2
CASRRYSGSTGELFF
>TRBV5-5
CASSLDVSYEQYF
>TRBV5-4
CASSLAGGRSETQYF
>TRBV7-2
CASSLSDHRADTQYF
>TRBV10-3
CAISVRHSPWEYNEQFF
>TRBV6-5
CASSYSGGPFAEQYF
>TRBV6-1
CASSEASGGANEQFF
>TRBV30
CAWNSGSGADTQYF
>TRBV6-2/TRBV6-3
CASSRDVYEQYF
>TRBV12-3/TRBV12-4
CASTIGTALGDTQYF
>TRBV29-1
CSVPRGGPYNEQFF
>TRBV6-5
CASSYLGVPSYEQYF
>TRBV27
CASSSSVLGEFF
>TRBV7-6
CASSPWTRGGGGEQFF
>TRBV20-1
CSASTGTSGGQVLTDTQYF
>TRBV20-1
CSARASSGNTEAFF
>TRBV7-2
CASSPGQGYNEQFF
>TRBV29-1
CSVKNTEAFF
>TRBV18
CASSPRASGSKTQYF
>TRBV7-6
CASSRTSGTIYNEQFF
>TRBV29-1
CTVERAVYGYTF
>TRBV5-1
CASTNLTSGAGQQYF
>TRBV7-6
CASSLSGDEQYF
>TRBV10-1
CASSVRYRISGTQYF
>TRBV5-6
CASSLGQLGGETQYF
>TRBV19
CASSRGLQETQYF
>TRBV6-6
CASSYYADRRAYEQYF
>TRBV19
CASSSSGTGTYEQYF
>TRBV6-5
CASSRGSMNTEAFF
>TRBV6-5
CASSFSLGSNYGYTF
>TRBV7-6
CASSPRPTGELFF
>TRBV6-5
CASRTGTSGRGEQFF
>TRBV27
CASSTWGGLNQPQHF
>TRBV6-5
CASSFGGMTQFF
>TRBV5-1
CASSLGLGQPLTDTQYF
>TRBV6-5
CASRGQGGGYTF
>TRBV10-1
CASSRLNTGELFF
>TRBV5-3
CAKLGWGSGANVLTF
>TRBV6-5
CASSYSATTNTEAFF
>TRBV5-4
CASSLGGQLTGELFF
>TRBV6-1
CASSSSGSGNTIYF
>TRBV7-2
CASSLDTGVGNTIYF
>TRBV6-1
CASSPRDRSNSPLHF
>TRBV27
CAISERTGGYNEQFF